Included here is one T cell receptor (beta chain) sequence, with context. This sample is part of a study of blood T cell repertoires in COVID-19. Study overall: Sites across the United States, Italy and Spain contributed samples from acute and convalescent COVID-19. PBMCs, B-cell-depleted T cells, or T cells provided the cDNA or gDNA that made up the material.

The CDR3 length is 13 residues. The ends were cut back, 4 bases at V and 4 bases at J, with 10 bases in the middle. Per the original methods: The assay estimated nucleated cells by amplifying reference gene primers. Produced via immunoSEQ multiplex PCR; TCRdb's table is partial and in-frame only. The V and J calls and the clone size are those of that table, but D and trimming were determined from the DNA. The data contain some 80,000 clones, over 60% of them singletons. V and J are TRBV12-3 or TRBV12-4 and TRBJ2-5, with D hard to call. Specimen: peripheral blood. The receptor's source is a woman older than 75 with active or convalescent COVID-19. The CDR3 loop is CASSSPSGETQYF. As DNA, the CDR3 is TGTGCCAGCAGTTCCCCGTCGGGAGAGACCCAGTACTTC.